The T cell receptor beta chain described here comes from a study of cytomegalovirus exposure and HLA in healthy donors. Turning to the study itself: Unique TCR beta sequences numbering some 120 million came from around 180 million T cells in an earlier analysis.

Regarding this clone: The antigen is unknown.

Use of 60 Vbeta and 13 Jbeta primers characterized the PCR. Profiling relied on immunoSEQ multiplex PCR, and the TCRdb table lists in-frame clones only, not all of them. Altogether about 130,000 clones are present, 85% to 90% being singletons, with the ten largest covering 5.2%. In germline, CDR1 is MDHEN, CDR2 SYDVKM. V lost 3 bases and J lost 3; bases outside the gene matches: 6. The CDR3 consists of 15 residues. Broader study findings: In a later analysis, at a false discovery rate of 0.05, under 20,000 TCR beta sequences matched HLA alleles.

The rearrangement uses TRBV28 and TRBJ1-1, with 8 bases lining up with TRBD1. The sequencing input was PBMCs. This TCR was recovered from a woman in her thirties in good health and CMV-seronegative. The CDR3 sequence: CASSFRGRWDTEAFF. Written as DNA, the CDR3 is TGTGCCAGCAGTTTCAGGGGGCGCTGGGACACTGAAGCTTTCTTT.